The sequence of this TCR beta chain was determined in a study of blood T cell repertoires in COVID-19. Study details: Acute and convalescent COVID-19 specimens originated in the United States, Italy and Spain. Sample material is recorded as cDNA or gDNA derived from T cells, B-cell-depleted T cells, or PBMCs.

Sequencing used immunoSEQ multiplex PCR; TCRdb keeps in-frame clones, though not all of them. The sample has approximately 200,000 clones; roughly four fifths are singletons. Participant-given clinical history determined each cohort assignment. Cohort 3 recovery required two negative PCRs, clearance, or symptom resolution. Germline CDR1 reads LGHNA; CDR2 reads YSLEER. V was cut by 0 bases and J by 1 base, with 6 bases left in between. CDR3 size: 14 residues. The specimen sequenced was PBMCs or T cells enriched from blood (not recorded which). This sequence originates from a middle-aged man who had recovered from COVID-19. This chain links TRBV4-3 with TRBJ1-1; D unresolved. DNA for the CDR3: TGCGCCAGCAGCCAAGATTATAGGAACACTGAAGCTTTCTTT. Amino acid sequence: CASSQDYRNTEAFF.